This TCR beta chain is drawn from a study of blood T cell repertoires in COVID-19. Study overall: The origin of the acute and convalescent COVID-19 samples was the United States, Italy and Spain.

CDR1 and CDR2 (germline): SGHRS, YFSETQ. V lost 2 bases and J lost 6; bases outside the gene matches: 5. The CDR3 totals 15 residues. Remarks on this clone: The identical CDR3 is also encoded by other nucleotide sequences in the sample.

The method was immunoSEQ multiplex PCR; TCRdb's version includes in-frame clones alone and lacks a portion of them. Of 200,000 to 300,000 clones in the sample, approximately 80% are singletons; the top ten hold around 4%. Sequenced sample: peripheral blood. The genes are TRBV5-1 and TRBJ1-6, with 7 nucleotides matching TRBD1. The receptor was derived from a man between 60 and 75 years old with acute or convalescent COVID-19. The CDR3 region is CASSLPGQSNSPLHF. The CDR3 DNA follows: TGCGCCAGCAGCTTACCGGGACAGTCTAATTCACCCCTCCACTTT.